The TCR beta chain described here comes from a study of blood T cell repertoires in COVID-19. Study-wide context: Italy, Spain and the United States were the sources of the convalescent and acute COVID-19 samples. T cells, B-cell-depleted T cells, or PBMCs supplied cDNA or gDNA.

The CDR3 length is 11 residues. Germline V lookup: CDR1 GTSNPN, CDR2 SVGIG (reference sequence). The germline V and J ends were trimmed by 1 base and 6 bases, with 5 bases remaining between them. In the authors' workflow: Estimation of nucleated cell counts was performed using reference gene primer amplification. The table came from immunoSEQ multiplex PCR; TCRdb's copy has only in-frame clones and leaves some out. That table gives V, J and clone size, and the DNA gave D and trimming. The profile shows about 240,000 clones, just under 85% of them singletons. Sequenced input: peripheral blood. The chain has TRBV30 and TRBJ2-3; D remains unclear. This TCR derives from an elderly woman with acute or convalescent COVID-19. CDR3 coding DNA: TGTGCCTGGAGTGGGAGTGATACGCAGTATTTT. Its protein is CAWSGSDTQYF.